This note documents a single T cell receptor (beta chain) sequence. Antigen: not known. The table came from immunoSEQ multiplex PCR; TCRdb's copy has only in-frame clones and leaves some out. The table lists approximately 60,000 clones, roughly 75% of them singletons. This CDR3 has 13 residues. The germline V gene encodes CDR1 SGHRS and CDR2 YFSETQ. Trimming shortened V by 3 bases and J by 6 bases, and 9 bases separated the two germline ends. The data belong to a study of T cells in tumors after PD-1 blockade. Study summary: Excluded were patients with checkpoint blockade, immunosuppressants, or radiotherapy or other anti-cancer therapy within 4 weeks. A subset received ongoing vismodegib 150 mg daily alongside anti-PD-1 therapy. Treatment was either pembrolizumab 200 mg every 3 weeks or cemiplimab 350 mg every 2 weeks. Study results and limitations: About 45% of tumor TCR clonotypes were also found in blood.

The sample in question was PBMCs, obtained before anti-PD-1 treatment. This sequence joins TRBV5-1 and TRBJ2-2; D remains unclear. The receptor was derived from a human donor with basal cell carcinoma. The CDR3 DNA is TGCGCCAGCAGCTCAAACACCGCCGGGGAGCTGTTTTTT. Translated: CASSSNTAGELFF. Supplemented by reference TRBV5-1 and TRBJ2-2, the full variable domain reads KAGVTQTPRYLIKTRGQQVTLSCSPISGHRSVSWYQQTPGQGLQFLFEYFSETQRNKGNFPGRFSGRQFSNSRSEMNVSTLELGDSALYLCASSSNTAGELFFGEGSRLTVL.